The source of this TCR beta chain is a study of cytomegalovirus exposure and HLA in healthy donors. Study summary: The 120 validation repertoires matched the approximately 670 first-cohort repertoires in platform, a later analysis reported. The study, taken as a whole, reports: It was confirmed in vitro that a few of the CMV-associated chains were specific for CMV antigens.

The junction had 7 bases not matched to a gene; V was cut back by 4 bases and J by 13 bases. Germline V CDR1 and CDR2: MDHEN, SYDVKM. The CDR3 spans 13 residues. Comment on this clone: Its matching antigen is unknown.

Clones were sequenced by immunoSEQ multiplex PCR, and TCRdb holds only the in-frame ones, with some missing. The sample lists about 280,000 clones, around nine tenths occurring once. Sequencing was performed on PBMCs. The clonotype originates from a woman aged 18-30 years in good health and CMV-seronegative. V gene TRBV28 combines with J gene TRBJ1-6; 7 nucleotides agree with TRBD1. DNA for the CDR3: TGTGCCAGCAGTTCGGGACAGACTGGGCCCCTCCACTTT. Its protein product is CASSSGQTGPLHF.